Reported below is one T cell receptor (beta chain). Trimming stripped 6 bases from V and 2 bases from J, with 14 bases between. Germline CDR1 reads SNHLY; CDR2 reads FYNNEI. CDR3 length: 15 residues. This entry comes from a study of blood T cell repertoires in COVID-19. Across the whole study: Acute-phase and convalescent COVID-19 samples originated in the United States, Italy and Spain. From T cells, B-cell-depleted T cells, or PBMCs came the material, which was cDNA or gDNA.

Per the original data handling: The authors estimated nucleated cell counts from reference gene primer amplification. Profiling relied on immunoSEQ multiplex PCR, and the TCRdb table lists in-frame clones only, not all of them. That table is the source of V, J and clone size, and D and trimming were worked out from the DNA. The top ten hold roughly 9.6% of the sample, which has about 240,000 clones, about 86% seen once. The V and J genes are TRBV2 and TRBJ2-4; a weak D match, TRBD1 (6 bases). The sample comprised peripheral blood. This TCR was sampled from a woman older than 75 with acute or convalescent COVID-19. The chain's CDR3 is CASSATGFTKNIQYF. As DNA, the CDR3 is TGTGCCAGCAGCGCCACAGGGTTCACCAAAAACATTCAGTACTTC.